In its sample, the clone carrying this T cell receptor (beta chain) was seen a few times. The antigen is not known. These data belong to a study of cytomegalovirus exposure and HLA in healthy donors. Regarding the study as a whole: The dataset shows that most TCR sequences were rare, while some public TCRs occurred in many donors. Previous analysis showed most TCR beta V segments were productive about 87% or about 30% of the time. The authors enumerated over 150 TCR beta chains as linked to cytomegalovirus.

The PCR was carried out with 60 Vbeta primers and 13 Jbeta primers. Clones were read by immunoSEQ multiplex PCR, and TCRdb kept only the in-frame ones, dropping some. The sample gives 210,000 or so clones, 60% to 80% of which show up once; approximately 2% is in the top ten. The CDR3 has 14 amino acids. CDR1 is MDHEN and CDR2 is SYDVKM in the germline V gene. V was pared by 5 bases and J by 8 bases, with 9 bases of the junction left unmatched. The V gene is TRBV28, the J gene TRBJ1-5; TRBD1 aligns across 7 bases. Sequenced material: PBMCs. The origin of this receptor is a woman in her 30s in good health and CMV-seropositive. This chain's CDR3 is CASSPRQGHKPQHF. DNA for the CDR3: TGTGCCAGCAGTCCTAGACAGGGACATAAGCCCCAGCATTTT. The variable domain in full, with the rest retrieved from reference TRBV28 and TRBJ1-5, is DVKVTQSSRYLVKRTGEKVFLECVQDMDHENMFWYRQDPGLGLRLIYFSYDVKMKEKGDIPEGYSVSREKKERFSLILESASTNQTSMYLCASSPRQGHKPQHFGDGTRLSIL.